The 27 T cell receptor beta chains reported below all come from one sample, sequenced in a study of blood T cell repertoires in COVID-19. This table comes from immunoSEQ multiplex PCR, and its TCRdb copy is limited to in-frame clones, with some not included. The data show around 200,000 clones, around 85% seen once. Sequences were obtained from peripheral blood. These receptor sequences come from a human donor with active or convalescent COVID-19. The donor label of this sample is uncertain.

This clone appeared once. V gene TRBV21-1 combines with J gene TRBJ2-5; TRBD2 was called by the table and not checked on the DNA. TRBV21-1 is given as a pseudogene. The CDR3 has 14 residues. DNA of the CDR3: TGTGCCAGCAGCAAAGACGGCGGGGGCAAGACCCAGTACTTC. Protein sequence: CASSKDGGGKTQYF.

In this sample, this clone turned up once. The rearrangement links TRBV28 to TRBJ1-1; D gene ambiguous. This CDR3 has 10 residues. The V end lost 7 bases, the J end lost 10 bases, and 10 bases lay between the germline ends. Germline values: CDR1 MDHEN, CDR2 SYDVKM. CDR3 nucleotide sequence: TGTGCCAGCATCGCGGTTCGAGCTTTCTTT. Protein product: CASIAVRAFF.

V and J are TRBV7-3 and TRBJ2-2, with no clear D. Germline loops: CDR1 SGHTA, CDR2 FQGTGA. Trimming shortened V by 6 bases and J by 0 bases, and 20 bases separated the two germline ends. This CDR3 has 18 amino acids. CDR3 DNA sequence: TGTGCCAGCAGGGAAAGAGAGGCGAGGCTAGCGAACACCGGGGAGCTGTTTTTT. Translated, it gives CASREREARLANTGELFF.

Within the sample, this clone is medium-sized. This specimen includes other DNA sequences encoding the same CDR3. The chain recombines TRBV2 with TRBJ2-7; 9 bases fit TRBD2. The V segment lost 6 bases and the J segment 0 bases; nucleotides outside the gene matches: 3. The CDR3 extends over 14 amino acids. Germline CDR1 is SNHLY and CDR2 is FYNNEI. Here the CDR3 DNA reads TGTGCCAGCAGACTAGCGGGCTCCTCCTACGAGCAGTACTTC. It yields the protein CASRLAGSSYEQYF. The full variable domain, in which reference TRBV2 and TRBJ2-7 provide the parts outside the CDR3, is EPEVTQTPSHQVTQMGQEVILRCVPISNHLYFYWYRQILGQKVEFLVSFYNNEISEKSEIFDDQFSVERPDGSNFTLKIRSTKLEDSAMYFCASRLAGSSYEQYFGPGTRLTVT.

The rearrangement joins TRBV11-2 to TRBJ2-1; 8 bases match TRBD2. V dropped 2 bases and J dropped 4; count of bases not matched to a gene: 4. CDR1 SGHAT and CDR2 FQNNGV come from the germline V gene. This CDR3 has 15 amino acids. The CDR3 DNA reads TGTGCCAGCAGCTTATCGGGGGGGACATACAATGAGCAGTTCTTC. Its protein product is CASSLSGGTYNEQFF.

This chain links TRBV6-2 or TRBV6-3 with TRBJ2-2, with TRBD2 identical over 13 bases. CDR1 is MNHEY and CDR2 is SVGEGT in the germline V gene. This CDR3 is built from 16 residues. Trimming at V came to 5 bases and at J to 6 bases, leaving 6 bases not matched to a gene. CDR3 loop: CASSSHGLAGAGELFF. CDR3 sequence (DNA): TGTGCCAGCAGTAGCCACGGACTAGCGGGGGCCGGGGAGCTGTTTTTT.

The CDR3 DNA sequence: TGTGCCAGCAGCTTAGAAACCTGGCAGGGAATGGAAGGCGAGCAGTACTTC. Residues: CASSLETWQGMEGEQYF. The chain links TRBV7-2 to TRBJ2-7; tentative D call: TRBD1 (5 bases). CDR1 SGHTA and CDR2 FQGNSA come from the germline V gene. Trimming removed 1 base from V and 6 bases from J, with 22 bases in between. This CDR3 has 17 residues.

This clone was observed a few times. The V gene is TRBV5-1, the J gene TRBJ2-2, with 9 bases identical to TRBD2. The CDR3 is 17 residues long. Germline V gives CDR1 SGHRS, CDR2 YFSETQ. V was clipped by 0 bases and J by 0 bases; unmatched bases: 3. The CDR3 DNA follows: TGCGCCAGCAGCTTGGCCCTAGCGGGAACGAACACCGGGGAGCTGTTTTTT. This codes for CASSLALAGTNTGELFF.

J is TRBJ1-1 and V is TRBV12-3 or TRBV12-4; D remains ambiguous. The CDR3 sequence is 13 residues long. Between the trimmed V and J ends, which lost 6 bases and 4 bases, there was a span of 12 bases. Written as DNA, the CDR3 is TGTGCCAGCAGCCCTCGGAGGCTCACTGAAGCTTTCTTT. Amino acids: CASSPRRLTEAFF.

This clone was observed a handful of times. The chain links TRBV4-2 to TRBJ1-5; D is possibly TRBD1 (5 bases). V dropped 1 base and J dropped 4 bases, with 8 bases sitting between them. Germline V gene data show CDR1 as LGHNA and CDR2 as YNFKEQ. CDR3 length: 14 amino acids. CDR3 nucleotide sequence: TGTGCCAGCAGCCAAGTAGGGGCAAATCAGCCCCAGCATTTT. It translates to CASSQVGANQPQHF.

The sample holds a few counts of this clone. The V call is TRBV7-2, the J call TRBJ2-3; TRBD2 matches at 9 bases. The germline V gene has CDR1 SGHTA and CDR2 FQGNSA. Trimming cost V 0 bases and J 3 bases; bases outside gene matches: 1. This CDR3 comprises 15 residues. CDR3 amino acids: CASSLALAGTDTQYF. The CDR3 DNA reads TGTGCCAGCAGCTTAGCGCTAGCGGGAACAGATACGCAGTATTTT. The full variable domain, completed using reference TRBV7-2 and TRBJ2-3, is GAGVSQSPSNKVTEKGKDVELRCDPISGHTALYWYRQSLGQGLEFLIYFQGNSAPDKSGLPSDRFSAERTGGSVSTLTIQRTQQEDSAVYLCASSLALAGTDTQYFGPGTRLTVL.

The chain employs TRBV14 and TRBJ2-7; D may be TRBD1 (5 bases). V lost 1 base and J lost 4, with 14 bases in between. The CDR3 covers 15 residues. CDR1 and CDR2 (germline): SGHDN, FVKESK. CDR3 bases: TGTGCCAGCAGCCAAGTGGCAGGGAAAGGGTACGAGCAGTACTTC. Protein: CASSQVAGKGYEQYF.

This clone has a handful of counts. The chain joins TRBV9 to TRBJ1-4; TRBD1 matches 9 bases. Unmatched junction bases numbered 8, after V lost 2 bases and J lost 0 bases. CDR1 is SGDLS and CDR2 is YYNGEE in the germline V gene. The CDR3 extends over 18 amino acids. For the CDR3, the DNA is TGTGCCAGCAGCGTGGGCCTCGACAGGGGGGCAACTAATGAAAAACTGTTTTTT. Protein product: CASSVGLDRGATNEKLFF.

This chain's CDR3 is CASSLGAGGVYEQYF. The CDR3 DNA follows: TGTGCCAGCAGCTTGGGGGCAGGGGGAGTATACGAGCAGTACTTC. V gene TRBV5-4 combines with J gene TRBJ2-7; 7 nucleotides line up with TRBD1. CDR3 length: 15 amino acids. The ends lost 0 bases at V and 4 bases at J; junction bases unmatched: 7. Germline CDR1 reads SGHNT; CDR2 reads YYREEE (reference sequence). Variable domain in full (rest from reference TRBV5-4 and TRBJ2-7): ETGVTQSPTHLIKTRGQQVTLRCSSQSGHNTVSWYQQALGQGPQFIFQYYREEENGRGNFPPRFSGLQFPNYSSELNVNALELDDSALYLCASSLGAGGVYEQYFGPGTRLTVT.

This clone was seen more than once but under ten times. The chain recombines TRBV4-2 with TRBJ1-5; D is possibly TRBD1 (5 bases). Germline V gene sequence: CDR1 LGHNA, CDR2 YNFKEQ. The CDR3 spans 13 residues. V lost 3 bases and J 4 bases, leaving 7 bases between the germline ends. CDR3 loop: CASSQTENQPQHF. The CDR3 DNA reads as TGTGCCAGCAGCCAGACAGAAAATCAGCCCCAGCATTTT.

CDR3 nucleotides: TGTGCCAGCGCCGCTCTTAACGGTAACTATGGCTACACCTTC. Translation: CASAALNGNYGYTF. The chain has TRBV27 and TRBJ1-2; D unclear. The CDR3 runs 14 residues. Deletions cut 8 bases from V and 1 base from J, with 14 bases between. Per the germline V gene, CDR1 is MNHEY and CDR2 is SMNVEV (reference sequence).

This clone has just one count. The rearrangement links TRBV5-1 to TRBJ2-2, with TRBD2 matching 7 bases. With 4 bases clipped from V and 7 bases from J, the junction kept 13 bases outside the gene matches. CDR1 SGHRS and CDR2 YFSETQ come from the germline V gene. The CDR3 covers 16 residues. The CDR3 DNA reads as TGCGCCAGCAGCCCCGAAGGGGCGGGAGTTGGCGGGGAGCTGTTTTTT. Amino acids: CASSPEGAGVGGELFF.

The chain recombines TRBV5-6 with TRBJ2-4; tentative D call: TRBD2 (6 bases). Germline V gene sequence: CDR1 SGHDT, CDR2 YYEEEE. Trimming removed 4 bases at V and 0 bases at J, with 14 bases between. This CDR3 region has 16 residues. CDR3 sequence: CASSQGPAGAKNIQYF. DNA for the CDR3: TGTGCCAGCAGCCAGGGCCCAGCGGGAGCCAAAAACATTCAGTACTTC.

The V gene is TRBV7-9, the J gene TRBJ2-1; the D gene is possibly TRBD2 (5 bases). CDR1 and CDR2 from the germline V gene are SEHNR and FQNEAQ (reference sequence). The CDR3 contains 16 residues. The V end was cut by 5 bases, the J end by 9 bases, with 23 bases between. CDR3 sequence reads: CASSHLQEGVVAEQFF. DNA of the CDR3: TGTGCCAGCAGCCACCTTCAAGAGGGAGTGGTCGCTGAGCAGTTCTTC.

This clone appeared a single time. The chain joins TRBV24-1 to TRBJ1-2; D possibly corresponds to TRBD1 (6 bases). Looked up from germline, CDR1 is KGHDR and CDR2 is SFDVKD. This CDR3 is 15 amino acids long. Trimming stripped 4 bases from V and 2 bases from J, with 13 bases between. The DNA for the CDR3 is TGTGCCACCAGTGAGACACGGGGACAAAACTATGGCTACACCTTC. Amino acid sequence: CATSETRGQNYGYTF.

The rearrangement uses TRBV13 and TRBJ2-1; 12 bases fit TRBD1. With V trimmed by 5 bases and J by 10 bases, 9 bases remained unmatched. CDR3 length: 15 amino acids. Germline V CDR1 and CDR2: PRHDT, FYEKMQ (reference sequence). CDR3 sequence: CASSESGTGGLEQFF. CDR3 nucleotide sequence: TGTGCCAGCAGCGAATCCGGGACAGGGGGCCTGGAGCAGTTCTTC.

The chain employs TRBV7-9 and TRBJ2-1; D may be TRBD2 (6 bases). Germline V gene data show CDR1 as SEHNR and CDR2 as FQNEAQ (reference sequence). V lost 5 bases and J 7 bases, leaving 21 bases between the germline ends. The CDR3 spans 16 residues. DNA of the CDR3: TGTGCCAGCAGCGCTTACCCCCGGATAGCGGCAAATGAGCAGTTCTTC. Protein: CASSAYPRIAANEQFF.

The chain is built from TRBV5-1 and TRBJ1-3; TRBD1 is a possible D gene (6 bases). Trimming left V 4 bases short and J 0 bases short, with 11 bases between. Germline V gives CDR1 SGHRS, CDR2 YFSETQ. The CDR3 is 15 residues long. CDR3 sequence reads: CASSMGAYSGNTIYF. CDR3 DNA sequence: TGCGCCAGCAGCATGGGGGCCTACTCTGGAAACACCATATATTTT.

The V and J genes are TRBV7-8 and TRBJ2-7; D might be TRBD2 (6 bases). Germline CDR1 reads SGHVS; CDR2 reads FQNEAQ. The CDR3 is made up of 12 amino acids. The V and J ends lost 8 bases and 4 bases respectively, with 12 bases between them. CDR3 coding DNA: TGTGCCAGCTCCTATAGCGGATACGAGCAGTACTTC. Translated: CASSYSGYEQYF.

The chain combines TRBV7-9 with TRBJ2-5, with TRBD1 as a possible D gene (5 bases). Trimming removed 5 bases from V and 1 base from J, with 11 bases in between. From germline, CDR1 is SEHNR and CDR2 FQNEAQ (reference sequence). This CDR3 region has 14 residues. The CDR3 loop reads CASSPARVQETQYF. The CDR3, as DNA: TGTGCCAGCAGCCCCGCCAGGGTCCAAGAGACCCAGTACTTC.

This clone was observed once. The CDR3 sequence: CASSLERAASYEQYF. The CDR3 bases are TGCGCCAGCAGCTTGGAGCGGGCCGCCTCCTACGAGCAGTACTTC. This chain connects TRBV5-1 to TRBJ2-7, with D tentatively TRBD2 (6 bases). Between the trimmed V and J ends, which lost 0 bases and 0 bases, there was a span of 10 bases. Germline CDR1 reads SGHRS; CDR2 reads YFSETQ. This CDR3 comprises 15 residues.

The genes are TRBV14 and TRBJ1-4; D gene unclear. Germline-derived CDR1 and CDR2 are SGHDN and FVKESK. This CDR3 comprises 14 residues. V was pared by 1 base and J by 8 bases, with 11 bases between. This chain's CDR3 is CASSQVQTREKLFF. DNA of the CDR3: TGTGCCAGCAGCCAAGTCCAAACGAGGGAAAAACTGTTTTTT. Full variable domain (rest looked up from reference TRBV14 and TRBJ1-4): EAGVTQFPSHSVIEKGQTVTLRCDPISGHDNLYWYRRVMGKEIKFLLHFVKESKQDESGMPNNRFLAERTGGTYSTLKVQPAELEDSGVYFCASSQVQTREKLFFGSGTQLSVL.